The 10 T cell receptor beta chains below all came from one sample that was sequenced in a study of blood T cell repertoires in COVID-19. Sequencing was performed with immunoSEQ multiplex PCR; in TCRdb, only in-frame clones are kept and a portion is missing. Among approximately 450,000 clones listed, 75% to 90% were seen once. The sequenced sample consisted of PBMCs or T cells enriched from blood (not recorded which). The receptors shown here come from a man aged 30 to 39 who had recovered from COVID-19.

This clone occurred once. The gene calls are TRBV7-8 and TRBJ1-5, with a tentative D call TRBD1 (5 bases). The CDR3 spans 14 residues. Looked up from germline, CDR1 is SGHVS and CDR2 is FQNEAQ. The V end was cut by 1 base, the J end by 9 bases, with 13 bases between. The CDR3 bases are TGTGCCAGCAGCTTAGAAGGAGGGGTCTGGCCCCAGCATTTT. It yields the protein CASSLEGGVWPQHF.

This chain uses TRBV27 with TRBJ2-1, with 7 bases identical to TRBD1. Trimming took 7 bases from V and 3 from J; bases not matched to a gene: 6. There are 14 residues in the CDR3. Germline V gene lookup returns CDR1 MNHEY and CDR2 SMNVEV (reference sequence). In DNA, the CDR3 is TGTGCCAGCACTCCGGGACAGAACTACAATGAGCAGTTCTTC. It yields the protein CASTPGQNYNEQFF.

The chain couples TRBV5-4 to TRBJ2-5; 12 bases map to TRBD2. Trimming took 0 bases from V and 5 from J; bases not matched to a gene: 8. The CDR3 runs to 17 residues. Germline CDR1 reads SGHNT; CDR2 reads YYREEE (reference sequence). Here the CDR3 reads CASSLGLAGAEGETQYF. The CDR3 DNA sequence: TGTGCCAGCAGCTTGGGACTAGCGGGAGCGGAGGGGGAGACCCAGTACTTC.

This clone was observed a few times. V gene TRBV19 combines with J gene TRBJ1-5; unclear D gene. V lost 6 bases and J 11 bases, leaving 23 bases between the germline ends. Germline CDR1 LNHDA, CDR2 SQIVND (reference sequence). CDR3 length equals 15 residues. This CDR3 is CASSRDKAHPMAQHF. In DNA, the CDR3 is TGTGCCAGTAGCAGAGACAAGGCCCACCCGATGGCCCAGCATTTT.

This clone has only a few counts. The chain carries TRBV5-1 and TRBJ1-2; 8 bases align to TRBD1. Per the germline V gene, CDR1 is SGHRS and CDR2 is YFSETQ. CDR3 length: 16 amino acids. After removal of 1 base from V and 1 base from J, the junction contained 6 bases not matched to a gene. CDR3 nucleotides: TGCGCCAGCAGCTTGCCATCGACAGGGGTTAACTATGGCTACACCTTC. As protein: CASSLPSTGVNYGYTF.

V gene TRBV11-2 combines with J gene TRBJ1-1, with D perhaps TRBD1 (6 bases). The CDR3 length is 17 residues. Germline V gene lookup returns CDR1 SGHAT and CDR2 FQNNGV. V lost 3 bases and J lost 4, with 21 bases in between. This chain's CDR3 is CASSFGQPQGMGTEAFF. CDR3 in DNA: TGTGCCAGCAGCTTTGGGCAACCACAGGGAATGGGCACTGAAGCTTTCTTT.

Here the CDR3 DNA reads TGCGCCAGCAGCCAAGCGGGCTCGACAGGACTTTACAATGAGCAGTTCTTC. Its translation is CASSQAGSTGLYNEQFF. This chain connects TRBV4-1 to TRBJ2-1; tentatively, D is TRBD1 (6 bases). The germline gives CDR1 MGHRA, CDR2 YSYEKL. This CDR3 is built from 17 residues. Trimming left V 1 base short and J 4 bases short, with 17 bases between.

CDR3 sequence: CASSFTGQEGYTF. The CDR3 region has the DNA TGCGCCAGCAGCTTTACCGGACAGGAAGGCTACACCTTC. The V and J genes are TRBV5-1 and TRBJ1-2, with 7 bases that match TRBD1. The CDR3 is 13 residues long. The V gene end was trimmed by 2 bases and the J gene end by 8 bases; junction bases not matched to a gene: 6. Germline CDR1 SGHRS, CDR2 YFSETQ.

The chain employs TRBV24-1 and TRBJ2-1, with 16 nucleotides matching TRBD2. Germline V gives CDR1 KGHDR, CDR2 SFDVKD. The CDR3 totals 16 residues. Trimming took 1 base from V and 10 from J; bases not matched to a gene: 3. The CDR3: CATSDFGTSGREEQFF. CDR3 in DNA: TGTGCCACCAGTGATTTTGGGACTAGCGGGAGGGAAGAGCAGTTCTTC.

The chain joins TRBV15 to TRBJ1-3, with D unresolved. Germline CDR1 is LNHNV and CDR2 is YYDKDF (reference sequence). The CDR3 covers 12 residues. Trimming shortened V by 0 bases and J by 9 bases, and 6 bases separated the two germline ends. DNA of the CDR3: TGTGCCACCAGCAGAGATTACGGCACCATATATTTT. As protein: CATSRDYGTIYF.